The text below deals with one T cell receptor beta chain. What it binds is not known. Assay used: immunoSEQ multiplex PCR; TCRdb lists only in-frame clones, some missing. The sample has some 80,000 clones, 85% to 95% seen once. V gave up 4 bases and J gave up 4 bases, with 13 bases separating them. This CDR3 spans 14 amino acids. Germline CDR1 MNHEY, CDR2 SVGAGI. This entry is derived from a study of cytomegalovirus exposure and HLA in healthy donors. Study-level background: The roughly 130 validation repertoires were reported in a later analysis to have been generated on the same platform as the approximately 700 first-cohort repertoires. The study's findings and limits: Associated with cytomegalovirus, according to the listing, were 150 to 200 TCR beta chains.

This sequence originates from a woman between 18 and 29 years old in good health and CMV-seronegative. The chain recombines TRBV6-5 with TRBJ1-2; TRBD1 might be the D (5 bases). Sequenced sample: PBMCs. The CDR3 region has the DNA TGTGCCAGCAGTTCTCTGACAGTTCTCTATGGCTACACCTTC. It specifies CASSSLTVLYGYTF.